The 6 T cell receptor beta chains reported below all come from one sample, sequenced in a study of shared clonotypes between healthy human individuals. Repertoires were generated with immunoSEQ multiplex PCR, while TCRdb's copy carries only in-frame clones and drops some. Of under 550,000 clones in the sample, almost 97% were seen once. Sequencing was carried out using naive CD4+ T cells sorted from blood. Subset specified: CD45RA+ positively selected. The receptors were gathered from a woman in her thirties in good health.

V usage is TRBV28 and J usage is TRBJ2-1, with 8 bases matching TRBD2. Germline loops: CDR1 MDHEN, CDR2 SYDVKM. The junction had 14 bases not matched to a gene; V was cut back by 1 base and J by 3 bases. This CDR3 has 19 residues. As DNA, the CDR3 is TGTGCCAGCAGTTTATCCCCCCTGGTGGCGGGAGGCAGCTACAATGAGCAGTTCTTC. Protein: CASSLSPLVAGGSYNEQFF.

The chain employs TRBV27 and TRBJ1-4; D is ambiguous. CDR1 is MNHEY and CDR2 is SMNVEV in the germline V gene (reference sequence). Trimming left V 3 bases short and J 7 bases short, with 12 bases between. This CDR3 is built from 14 residues. The CDR3 sequence: CASSFAGYGEKLFF. The CDR3 bases are TGTGCCAGCAGTTTTGCGGGGTATGGTGAAAAACTGTTTTTT.

The chain links TRBV5-1 to TRBJ2-7; TRBD1 is a possible D gene (10 bases). In germline, CDR1 is SGHRS, CDR2 YFSETQ. The CDR3 is 19 amino acids. V was clipped by 4 bases and J by 1 base, with 27 bases between them. CDR3 DNA sequence: TGCGCCAGCAGCCCGGGGACAGGGGTTTGGCTAGCGGGATCCTACGAGCAGTACTTC. It encodes CASSPGTGVWLAGSYEQYF.

This clone has only a few counts. The chain has TRBV4-1 and TRBJ2-7; D is uncertain. V lost 4 bases, J lost 2 bases, and 12 bases lay in between. This CDR3 contains 14 residues. Germline loops: CDR1 MGHRA, CDR2 YSYEKL. This CDR3 reads CASSRWNSTYEQYF. The CDR3 DNA is TGCGCCAGCAGCCGTTGGAACTCAACCTACGAGCAGTACTTC.

The chain employs TRBV29-1 and TRBJ2-4, with D perhaps matching TRBD1 (6 bases). V lost 5 bases and J lost 2, with 25 bases in between. CDR1 and CDR2 (germline): SQVTM, ANQGSEA. CDR3 length: 18 residues. CDR3 amino acids: CSVFLNTGNVRTKNIQYF. Here the CDR3 DNA reads TGCAGCGTTTTCCTTAATACAGGGAACGTTCGGACCAAAAACATTCAGTACTTC.

The chain combines TRBV28 with TRBJ1-1; 8 nucleotides agree with TRBD1. The CDR3 totals 15 residues. Germline CDR1 is MDHEN and CDR2 is SYDVKM. V trimming: 5 bases; J trimming: 5 bases; junction bases outside the gene matches: 10. The CDR3 bases are TGTGCCAGCAGTCCAAGTCAGGGGGCCGGAACTGAAGCTTTCTTT. This encodes CASSPSQGAGTEAFF.